This TCR beta chain is from a study of cytomegalovirus exposure and HLA in healthy donors. General observations from the study: In vitro, a few CMV-associated chains proved specific for CMV antigens. Some public TCRs appeared in many individuals, while most sequences were rare. There were under 200 TCR beta chains listed as cytomegalovirus-associated.

Assay: immunoSEQ multiplex PCR; the TCRdb copy retains only in-frame clones and omits some. The table lists roughly 70,000 clones, roughly 96% of them singletons. Comment on this clone: Its target is not known.

Separate from the approximately 700-subject first cohort was the 120-subject validation cohort, to which the donors belonged. The CDR3 consists of 16 residues. J lost 3 bases, V lost 4 bases, and 12 bases had no gene match. The germline gives CDR1 MGHDK, CDR2 SYGVNS. Sequencing input: PBMCs. The sequence was obtained from a man aged 18 to 30 in good health and CMV-seronegative. This chain uses TRBV25-1 with TRBJ2-7, with TRBD1 matching over 7 bases. CDR3 sequence reads: CASSGVGKGASYEQYF. CDR3 nucleotide sequence: TGTGCCAGCAGTGGGGTGGGTAAGGGGGCTAGCTACGAGCAGTACTTC.